A selection of T cell receptor beta chains follows, all from one sample in a study of Graves' ophthalmopathy and Graves' hyperthyroidism. TCRdb itself ran the multiplex PCR reads through MiXCR, one entry per CDR3 protein. The sample lists over a million distinct CDR3 sequences, approximately 35% seen once, with around 10% in the top ten. The source material was peripheral blood or thyroid tissue (not recorded which). These receptors were collected from an adult man with Graves' hyperthyroidism. The CDR3 runs from the conserved cysteine through the conserved F or W. The D gene is left open where the match is weak. The size entry is marked missing in some rows and otherwise reads once, few, many or a size class.

TRBJ1-5	NA	TRBV27	NA	TGTGCCAGCAGTCCGATGTCCAGGTCGGGGGGTCAGCCCCAGCATTTT	CASSPMSRSGGQPQHF
TRBJ2-5	many	TRBV7-9	NA	TGTGCCAGCAGCTTAGCGGTAGGGGAAGAGACCCAGTACTTC	CASSLAVGEETQYF
TRBJ1-3	NA	TRBV5-6	TRBD1	TGTGCCAGCAGCTTGGGGACAGGGGTCTCTGGAAACACCATATATTTT	CASSLGTGVSGNTIYF
TRBJ1-4	few	TRBV28	TRBD1	TGTGCCAGCAGTATCGGACAGGGACGGGGTGAAAAACTGTTTTTT	CASSIGQGRGEKLFF
TRBJ2-7	many	TRBV7-3	NA	TGTGCCAGCAGCAGATCTGGCGGGTTCGACGAGCAGTACTTC	CASSRSGGFDEQYF
TRBJ1-5	NA	TRBV6-5	NA	TGTGCCAGCAGATCCTCGGGACGGACTTACGAGCATTTT	CASRSSGRTYEHF
TRBJ1-1	few	TRBV2	NA	TGTGCCAGCAGTCAAAAGGGGATGCGGAGAGCTTTCTTT	CASSQKGMRRAFF
TRBJ1-5	many	TRBV2	TRBD1	TGTGCCAGCGGCGGGACAGGGAATCAGCCCCAGCATTTT	CASGGTGNQPQHF
TRBJ2-7	NA	TRBV29-1	NA	TGCAGCTTGGAGGGACTCCCCTCCTACGAGCAGTACTTC	CSLEGLPSYEQYF
TRBJ2-2	few	TRBV7-2	TRBD2	TGTGCCAGCAGCCAGGGGCGGGGGGCAAACACCGGGGAGCTGTTTTTT	CASSQGRGANTGELFF
TRBJ1-1	NA	TRBV19	NA	TGTGCCAGTAGTTGGGCCCCCCGCGACACTGAAGCTTTCTTT	CASSWAPRDTEAFF
TRBJ2-2	NA	TRBV6-5	NA	TGTGCCAGCAGAGGCAGGGTGATGGTGAACACCGGGGAGCTGTTTTTT	CASRGRVMVNTGELFF
TRBJ1-2	many	TRBV7-8	NA	TGTGCCAGCAGCTCCCCTGACAGTTACTATGGCTACACCTTC	CASSSPDSYYGYTF
TRBJ1-2	many	TRBV12-3/TRBV12-4	NA	TGTGCCAGCACCTTGACGTTAGCGCGGGGCTACACCTTC	CASTLTLARGYTF
TRBJ1-3	NA	TRBV14	TRBD1	TGTGCCAGCAGCCCTAACCAGGGGGACTCTGGAAACACCATATATTTT	CASSPNQGDSGNTIYF
TRBJ1-2	NA	TRBV15	NA	TGTGCCACCTGGAAGGGGCGGGTCGACTATGGCTACACCTTC	CATWKGRVDYGYTF
TRBJ2-7	NA	TRBV5-4	NA	TGTGCCAGCAGCCCTGAAGGGGGAGGGGCAGCCTACGAGCAGTACTTC	CASSPEGGGAAYEQYF